This T cell receptor (beta chain) was sequenced during a study of CD4 T cells in relation to SARS-CoV-2 and coronaviruses. Trimming cost V 9 bases and J 7 bases; bases outside gene matches: 5. The CDR3 has 12 residues. Germline lookup yields CDR1 MDHEN and CDR2 SYDVKM. CD4+ T cells from unexposed donors were obtained before the COVID-19 pandemic (2011-2018). Cryopreserved PBMCs were CD4-enriched, then split into naive and memory cells. This table comes from immunoSEQ multiplex PCR, and its TCRdb copy is limited to in-frame clones, with some not included. The repertoire holds roughly 61,000 clones, with approximately 90% as singletons.

The TCR comes from a human donor in good health. The genes are TRBV28 and TRBJ2-2; TRBD2 matches at 7 bases. The sample taken for sequencing was memory CD4+ T cells from PBMCs. CDR3 coding DNA: TGTGCCAGTACCAGCGGGATCGGGGAGCTGTTTTTT. Translated, it gives CASTSGIGELFF.